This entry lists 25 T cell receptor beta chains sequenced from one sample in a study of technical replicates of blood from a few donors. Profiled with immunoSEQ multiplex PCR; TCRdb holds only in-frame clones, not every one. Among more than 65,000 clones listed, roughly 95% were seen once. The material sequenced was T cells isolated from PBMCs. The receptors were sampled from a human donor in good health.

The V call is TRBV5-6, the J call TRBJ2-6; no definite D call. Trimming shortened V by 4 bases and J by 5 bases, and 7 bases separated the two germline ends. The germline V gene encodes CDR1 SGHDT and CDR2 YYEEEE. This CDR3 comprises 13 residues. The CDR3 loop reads CASSLVRANVLTF. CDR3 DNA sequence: TGTGCCAGCAGCCTCGTCCGGGCCAACGTCCTGACTTTC.

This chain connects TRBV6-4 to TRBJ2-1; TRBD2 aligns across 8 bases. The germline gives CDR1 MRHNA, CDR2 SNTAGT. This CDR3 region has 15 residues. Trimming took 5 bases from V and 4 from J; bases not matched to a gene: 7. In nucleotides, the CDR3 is TGTGCCAGCAGTCTGTCGGGAGGGATGTACAATGAGCAGTTCTTC. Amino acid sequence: CASSLSGGMYNEQFF.

CDR3 nucleotide sequence: TGTGCCAGCACCCCCAACTACAATGAGCAGTTCTTC. This sequence encodes CASTPNYNEQFF. This sequence joins TRBV7-8 and TRBJ2-1; D is unresolved. CDR1 and CDR2 from the germline V gene are SGHVS and FQNEAQ. V was pared by 7 bases and J by 3 bases, with 7 bases between. This CDR3 has 12 amino acids.

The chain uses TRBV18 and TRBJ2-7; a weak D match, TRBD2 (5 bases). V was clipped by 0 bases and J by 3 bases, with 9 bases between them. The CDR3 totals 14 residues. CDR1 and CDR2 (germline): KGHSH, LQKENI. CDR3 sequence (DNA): TGTGCCAGCTCACCACCAACGGGGAGCTACGAGCAGTACTTC. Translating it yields CASSPPTGSYEQYF.

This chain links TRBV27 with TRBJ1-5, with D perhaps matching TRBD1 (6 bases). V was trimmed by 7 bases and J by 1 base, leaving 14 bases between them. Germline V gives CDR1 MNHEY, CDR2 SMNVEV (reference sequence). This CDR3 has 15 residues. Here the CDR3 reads CASKGGWESNQPQHF. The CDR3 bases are TGTGCCAGCAAGGGGGGGTGGGAGAGCAATCAGCCCCAGCATTTT.

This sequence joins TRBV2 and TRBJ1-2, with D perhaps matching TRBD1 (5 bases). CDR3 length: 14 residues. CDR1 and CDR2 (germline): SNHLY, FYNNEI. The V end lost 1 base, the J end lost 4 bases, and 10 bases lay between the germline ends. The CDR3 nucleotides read TGTGCCAGCAGTGAAGATGGCAGGGCCTATGGCTACACCTTC. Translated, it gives CASSEDGRAYGYTF.

The CDR3 DNA is TGTGCCAGTATCGATGAAAGGGGACTAATGAACACTGAAGCTTTCTTT. Protein product: CASIDERGLMNTEAFF. The V call is TRBV19, the J call TRBJ1-1; possibly TRBD1 for D (5 bases). With 7 bases removed from V and 0 bases from J, the gap between germline ends came to 18 bases. Germline V gene data show CDR1 as LNHDA and CDR2 as SQIVND (reference sequence). The CDR3 is 16 residues long.

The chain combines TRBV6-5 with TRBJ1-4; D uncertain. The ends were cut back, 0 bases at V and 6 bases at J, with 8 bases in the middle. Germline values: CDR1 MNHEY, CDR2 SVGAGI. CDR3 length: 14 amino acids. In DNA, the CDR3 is TGTGCCAGCAGTTACTCGAAGAGGGATGAAAAACTGTTTTTT. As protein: CASSYSKRDEKLFF.

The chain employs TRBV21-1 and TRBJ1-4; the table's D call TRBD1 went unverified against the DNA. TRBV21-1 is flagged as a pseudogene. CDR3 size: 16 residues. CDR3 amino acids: CASSKCKQGINEKLFF. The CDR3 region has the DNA TGTGCCAGCAGCAAATGCAAACAGGGAATCAATGAAAAACTGTTTTTT.

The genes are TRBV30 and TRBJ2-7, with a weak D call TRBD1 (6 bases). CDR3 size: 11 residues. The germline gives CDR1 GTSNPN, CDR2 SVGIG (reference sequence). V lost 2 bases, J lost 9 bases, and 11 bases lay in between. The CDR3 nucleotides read TGTGCCTGGAGTCCACAGGGAGCGCAGTACTTC. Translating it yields CAWSPQGAQYF. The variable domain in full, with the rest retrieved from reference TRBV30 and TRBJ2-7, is SQTIHQWPATLVQPVGSPLSLECTVEGTSNPNLYWYRQAAGRGLQLLFYSVGIGQISSEVPQNLSASRPQDRQFILSSKKLLLSDSGFYLCAWSPQGAQYFGPGTRLTVT.

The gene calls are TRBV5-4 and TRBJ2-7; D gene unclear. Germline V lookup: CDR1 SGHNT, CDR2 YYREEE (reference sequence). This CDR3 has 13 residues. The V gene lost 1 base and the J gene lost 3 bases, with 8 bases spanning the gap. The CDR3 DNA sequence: TGTGCCAGCAGCTTGTCCGTCGGCTACGAGCAGTACTTC. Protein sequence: CASSLSVGYEQYF.

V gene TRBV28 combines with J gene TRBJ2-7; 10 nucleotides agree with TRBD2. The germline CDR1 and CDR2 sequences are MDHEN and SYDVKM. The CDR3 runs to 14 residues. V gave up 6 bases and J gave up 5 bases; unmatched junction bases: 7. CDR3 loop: CASSPMGLANEQYF. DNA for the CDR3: TGTGCCAGCAGCCCAATGGGACTAGCGAACGAGCAGTACTTC. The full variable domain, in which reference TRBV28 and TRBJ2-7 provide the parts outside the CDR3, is DVKVTQSSRYLVKRTGEKVFLECVQDMDHENMFWYRQDPGLGLRLIYFSYDVKMKEKGDIPEGYSVSREKKERFSLILESASTNQTSMYLCASSPMGLANEQYFGPGTRLTVT.

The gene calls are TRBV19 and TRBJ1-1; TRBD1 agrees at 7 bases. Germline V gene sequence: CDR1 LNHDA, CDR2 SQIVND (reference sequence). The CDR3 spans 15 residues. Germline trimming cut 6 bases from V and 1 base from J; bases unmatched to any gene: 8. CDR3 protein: CASRNAGTANTEAFF. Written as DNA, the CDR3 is TGTGCCAGTAGGAACGCCGGGACAGCGAACACTGAAGCTTTCTTT. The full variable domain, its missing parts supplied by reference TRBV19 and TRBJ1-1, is DGGITQSPKYLFRKEGQNVTLSCEQNLNHDAMYWYRQDPGQGLRLIYYSQIVNDFQKGDIAEGYSVSREKKESFPLTVTSAQKNPTAFYLCASRNAGTANTEAFFGQGTRLTVV.

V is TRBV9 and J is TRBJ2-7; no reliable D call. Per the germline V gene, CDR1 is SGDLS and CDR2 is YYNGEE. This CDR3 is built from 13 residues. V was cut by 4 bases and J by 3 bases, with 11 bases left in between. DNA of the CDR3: TGTGCCAGCAGCCCAGGCCAGAGCTACGAGCAGTACTTC. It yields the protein CASSPGQSYEQYF. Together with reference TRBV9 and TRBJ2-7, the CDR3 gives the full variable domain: DSGVTQTPKHLITATGQRVTLRCSPRSGDLSVYWYQQSLDQGLQFLIQYYNGEERAKGNILERFSAQQFPDLHSELNLSSLELGDSALYFCASSPGQSYEQYFGPGTRLTVT.

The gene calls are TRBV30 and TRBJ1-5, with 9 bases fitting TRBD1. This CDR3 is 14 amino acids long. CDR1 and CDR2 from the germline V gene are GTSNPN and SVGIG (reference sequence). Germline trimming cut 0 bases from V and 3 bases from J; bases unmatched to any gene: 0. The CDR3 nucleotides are TGTGCCTGGAGTGTACAGGGGGCCAATCAGCCCCAGCATTTT. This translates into CAWSVQGANQPQHF.

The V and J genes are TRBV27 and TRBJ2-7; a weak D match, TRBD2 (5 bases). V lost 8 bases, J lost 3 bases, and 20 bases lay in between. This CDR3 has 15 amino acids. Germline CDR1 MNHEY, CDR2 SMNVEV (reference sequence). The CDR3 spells CASRYEREPVYEQYF. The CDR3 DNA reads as TGTGCCAGCCGGTATGAGAGGGAACCAGTCTACGAGCAGTACTTC.

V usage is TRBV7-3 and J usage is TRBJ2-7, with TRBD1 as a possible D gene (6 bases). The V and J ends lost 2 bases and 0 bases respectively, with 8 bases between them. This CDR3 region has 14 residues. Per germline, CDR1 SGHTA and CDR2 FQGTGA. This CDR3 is CASSLGTNSYEQYF. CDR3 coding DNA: TGTGCCAGCAGCTTAGGGACAAACTCCTACGAGCAGTACTTC.

Here the CDR3 reads CASSFWGLAGPTDTQYF. CDR3 sequence (DNA): TGTGCCAGCAGCTTTTGGGGACTAGCGGGACCCACAGATACGCAGTATTTT. The V and J genes are TRBV5-8 and TRBJ2-3; 13 bases map to TRBD2. CDR3 size: 17 residues. Germline trimming cut 2 bases from V and 2 bases from J; bases unmatched to any gene: 5. Per the germline V gene, CDR1 is SGHTS and CDR2 is YDEGEE.

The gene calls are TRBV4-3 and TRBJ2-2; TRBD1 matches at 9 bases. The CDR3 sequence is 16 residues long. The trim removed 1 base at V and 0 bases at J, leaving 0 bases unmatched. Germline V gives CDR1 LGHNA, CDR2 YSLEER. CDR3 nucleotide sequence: TGCGCCAGCAGCCAAGGACAGGGGGCGAACACCGGGGAGCTGTTTTTT. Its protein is CASSQGQGANTGELFF.

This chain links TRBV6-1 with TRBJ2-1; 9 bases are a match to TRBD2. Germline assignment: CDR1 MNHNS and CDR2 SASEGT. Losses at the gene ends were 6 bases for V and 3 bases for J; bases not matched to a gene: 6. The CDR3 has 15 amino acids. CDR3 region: CASSQEREVYNEQFF. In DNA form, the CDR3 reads TGTGCCAGCAGCCAGGAGCGGGAGGTCTACAATGAGCAGTTCTTC.

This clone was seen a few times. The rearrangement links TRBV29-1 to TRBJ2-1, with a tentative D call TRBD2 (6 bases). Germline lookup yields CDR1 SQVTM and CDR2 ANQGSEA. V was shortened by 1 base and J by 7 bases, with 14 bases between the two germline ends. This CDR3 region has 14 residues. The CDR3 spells CSVEVPGSLNEQFF. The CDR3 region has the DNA TGCAGCGTTGAAGTACCCGGGAGTCTAAATGAGCAGTTCTTC.

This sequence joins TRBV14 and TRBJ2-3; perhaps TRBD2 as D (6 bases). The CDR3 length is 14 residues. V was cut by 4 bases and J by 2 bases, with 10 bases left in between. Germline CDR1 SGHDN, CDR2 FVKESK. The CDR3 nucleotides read TGTGCCAGCAGCCCGGGACTTCCCACAGATACGCAGTATTTT. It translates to CASSPGLPTDTQYF.

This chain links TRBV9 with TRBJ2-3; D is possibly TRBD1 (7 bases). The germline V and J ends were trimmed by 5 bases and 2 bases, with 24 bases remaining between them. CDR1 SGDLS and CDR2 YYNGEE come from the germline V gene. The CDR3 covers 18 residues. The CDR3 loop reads CASRKYAGGGDFTDTQYF. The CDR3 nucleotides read TGTGCCAGCAGAAAATACGCAGGAGGGGGCGATTTCACAGATACGCAGTATTTT.

The CDR3 bases are TGTGCCAGCAGCGAGGAGACAGGATTTAATGAAAAACTGTTTTTT. Amino acid sequence: CASSEETGFNEKLFF. The V call is TRBV9, the J call TRBJ1-4; a weak D match, TRBD1 (6 bases). The V gene's germline CDR1 is SGDLS and CDR2 YYNGEE. The CDR3 is 15 residues long. Trimming cost V 3 bases and J 4 bases, with 13 bases left between them.

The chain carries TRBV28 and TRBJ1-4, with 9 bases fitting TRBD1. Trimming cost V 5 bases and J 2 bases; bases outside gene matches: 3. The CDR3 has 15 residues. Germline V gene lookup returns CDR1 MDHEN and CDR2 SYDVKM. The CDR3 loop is CASSLQGATNEKLFF. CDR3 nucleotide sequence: TGTGCCAGCAGTCTACAGGGGGCGACTAATGAAAAACTGTTTTTT.